This TCR beta chain was captured in a study of T-cell memory formation after mild COVID-19. This CDR3 comprises 17 residues. CDR1 SGHTA and CDR2 FQGNSA come from the germline V gene. V lost 5 bases and J lost 6; bases outside the gene matches: 10. This clonotype appeared many times. Its antigen is as yet unknown. The 5'RACE method, run with constant-segment primers, produced TCR alpha and TCR beta cDNA libraries (carrying sample barcodes and UMIs). Each CDR3 protein gets one entry after TCRdb re-called the 5' RACE reads with MiXCR. The sample yields about 110,000 distinct CDR3 sequences, 15% to 20% seen once. Study-wide results and limits: Pre-infection memory showed some responding clones, and this suggested that cross-reactive memory joined. Those CD4+ clones that contracted were mainly in CM and EM (CD8+ ones in EMRA). Day 15 to 85 contractors were CD4/CD8 balanced; later expanders leaned CD4+.

The sample taken for sequencing was PBMCs or a T cell subset sorted from them (not recorded which). The source is a man younger than 35 who had mild COVID-19 (a few samples of this study predate the infection). Cell type and time point are not known. V gene TRBV7-2 combines with J gene TRBJ2-3, with TRBD2 matching over 14 bases. CDR3 residues: CASSPTGTSGGPDTQYF. CDR3 coding DNA: TGTGCCAGCAGCCCGACCGGGACTAGCGGGGGCCCGGATACGCAGTATTTT.